Each of the 17 T cell receptor beta chains below was sequenced from the same sample in a study of OX40 agonist ivuxolimab in advanced cancers. Sequencing was performed with immunoSEQ multiplex PCR; in TCRdb, only in-frame clones are kept and a portion is missing. The sample lists more than 100,000 clones, over 85% occurring once. The material sequenced was CD4+ or CD8+ T cells sorted from blood, taken in a trial of the OX40 agonist ivuxolimab. The receptors were sampled from an adult with an advanced solid tumor such as melanoma, head and neck, liver or kidney cancer.

The V and J genes are TRBV18 and TRBJ1-1, with TRBD1 identical over 7 bases. From germline, CDR1 is KGHSH and CDR2 LQKENI. With 3 bases clipped from V and 3 bases from J, the junction kept 7 bases outside the gene matches. This CDR3 region has 15 residues. The chain's CDR3 is CASSPPTGLDTEAFF. CDR3 coding DNA: TGTGCCAGCTCACCCCCGACAGGGCTGGACACTGAAGCTTTCTTT.

The chain carries TRBV7-8 and TRBJ1-5; D perhaps matches TRBD1 (5 bases). CDR3 length: 17 residues. V was cut by 1 base and J by 0 bases, with 13 bases left in between. Germline lookup yields CDR1 SGHVS and CDR2 FQNEAQ. The CDR3 is CASSLGGDFYSNQPQHF. Here the CDR3 DNA reads TGTGCCAGCAGCTTAGGCGGGGACTTTTATAGCAATCAGCCCCAGCATTTT.

This chain joins TRBV6-1 and TRBJ2-2; 13 nucleotides line up with TRBD2. The junction had 8 bases not matched to a gene; V was cut back by 6 bases and J by 4 bases. Germline CDR1 and CDR2: MNHNS and SASEGT. The CDR3 length is 17 residues. The CDR3 bases are TGTGCCAGCAGAGAACTAGCGGGAGGGCCCGTCACCGGGGAGCTGTTTTTT. Translating it yields CASRELAGGPVTGELFF.

This sequence joins TRBV12-2 and TRBJ1-3. TRBV12-2 corresponds to a pseudogene. The CDR3 runs to 16 residues. The CDR3 DNA reads TGTGCAAGTCCCCTCCCTCGGGGCTGTAGTGGAAACACCATATATTTT. Translation: CASPLPRGCSGNTIYF.

The V call is TRBV4-3, the J call TRBJ2-1, with D perhaps assigned TRBD1 or TRBD2 (5 bases each). CDR1 and CDR2 (germline): LGHNA, YSLEER. The V end was cut by 2 bases, the J end by 0 bases, with 14 bases between. This CDR3 region has 17 residues. In nucleotides, the CDR3 is TGCGCCAGCAGCCAACAAGGGGCGGGCCGCTCCTACAATGAGCAGTTCTTC. This sequence encodes CASSQQGAGRSYNEQFF.

This chain connects TRBV7-9 to TRBJ1-1; 9 bases agree with TRBD1. This CDR3 spans 16 amino acids. With V trimmed by 5 bases and J by 1 base, 8 bases remained unmatched. CDR1 and CDR2 from the germline V gene are SEHNR and FQNEAQ (reference sequence). Here the CDR3 reads CASSPSQGQGNTEAFF. As DNA, the CDR3 is TGTGCCAGCAGCCCTTCCCAGGGACAGGGGAACACTGAAGCTTTCTTT.

The rearrangement uses TRBV30 and TRBJ1-2, with D uncertain. From germline, CDR1 is GTSNPN and CDR2 SVGIG (reference sequence). V lost 3 bases, J lost 3 bases, and 8 bases lay in between. The CDR3 is made up of 12 amino acids. CDR3 sequence reads: CAWRYIHYGYTF. In DNA, the CDR3 is TGTGCCTGGAGGTACATTCACTATGGCTACACCTTC.

This clone was seen more than once but under ten times. This chain uses TRBV10-1 with TRBJ2-2, with 7 bases identical to TRBD1. Germline values: CDR1 WNHNN, CDR2 SYGVQD (reference sequence). The V and J ends lost 3 bases and 2 bases, in that order; junction bases with no gene match: 3. CDR3 length equals 15 residues. The CDR3 here is CASSDRGRNTGELFF. The CDR3 DNA follows: TGCGCCAGCAGTGACAGGGGGAGAAACACCGGGGAGCTGTTTTTT.

The rearrangement links TRBV6-5 to TRBJ2-2; no clear D gene. CDR3 length: 16 residues. Germline V gives CDR1 MNHEY, CDR2 SVGAGI. V was trimmed by 4 bases and J by 2 bases, leaving 14 bases between them. This chain's CDR3 is CASSFHGQTNTGELFF. The CDR3 coding sequence is TGTGCCAGCAGTTTCCATGGGCAGACCAACACCGGGGAGCTGTTTTTT.

This chain links TRBV19 with TRBJ2-7; 13 positions agree with TRBD2. After removal of 6 bases from V and 7 bases from J, the junction contained 15 bases not matched to a gene. This CDR3 has 17 amino acids. The germline V gene encodes CDR1 LNHDA and CDR2 SQIVND (reference sequence). CDR3 coding DNA: TGTGCCAGTAGCCAATACCGGACTAGCGGGGGAGCCCAGGAGCAGTACTTC. Its translation is CASSQYRTSGGAQEQYF.

This clone was counted a single time. The V and J genes are TRBV7-7 and TRBJ1-1; D ambiguous. V lost 5 bases and J lost 1, with 8 bases in between. Germline loops: CDR1 SSHAT, CDR2 FNYEAQ (reference sequence). The CDR3 is 13 amino acids. The CDR3 DNA is TGTGCCAGCAGCCTCTCCGCGAACACTGAAGCTTTCTTT. As protein: CASSLSANTEAFF.

The V call is TRBV6-1, the J call TRBJ1-1, with no clear D. Trimming pared 7 bases from V and 2 bases from J, leaving 11 bases between. The CDR3 runs to 13 residues. In germline, CDR1 is MNHNS, CDR2 SASEGT. CDR3 protein: CASIRTVNTEAFF. CDR3 nucleotides: TGTGCCAGCATCCGGACGGTTAACACTGAAGCTTTCTTT.

The V gene is TRBV28, the J gene TRBJ2-1, with a possible D match to TRBD2 (5 bases). The CDR3 contains 14 residues. Germline assignment: CDR1 MDHEN and CDR2 SYDVKM. The ends were cut back, 3 bases at V and 6 bases at J, with 12 bases in the middle. The CDR3 DNA sequence: TGTGCCAGCAGTTTTGGGAGCGTCACCAATGAGCAGTTCTTC. Its protein product is CASSFGSVTNEQFF.

The DNA for the CDR3 is TGTGCCAGCAGCCTAGGGACAGCCTCTGAGGAGACCCAGTACTTC. This codes for CASSLGTASEETQYF. The J gene is TRBJ2-5, the V gene TRBV5-4; 7 bases are shared with TRBD1. Unmatched junction bases numbered 11, after V lost 4 bases and J lost 5 bases. This CDR3 comprises 15 residues. In germline, CDR1 is SGHNT, CDR2 YYREEE (reference sequence).

This chain joins TRBV9 and TRBJ1-5; possibly TRBD1 for D (6 bases). Trimming removed 4 bases at V and 4 bases at J, with 12 bases between. The CDR3 spans 14 residues. Germline CDR1 is SGDLS and CDR2 is YYNGEE. The CDR3 DNA sequence: TGTGCCAGCAGCCCACAGGGCGAAAATCAGCCCCAGCATTTT. This sequence encodes CASSPQGENQPQHF.

J is TRBJ2-3 and V is TRBV28; D gene unclear. CDR3 length equals 13 residues. V was cut by 4 bases and J by 4 bases, with 9 bases left in between. The V gene's germline CDR1 is MDHEN and CDR2 SYDVKM. CDR3 sequence: CASSSSSPDTQYF. The CDR3, as DNA: TGTGCCAGCAGTTCCAGTTCCCCAGATACGCAGTATTTT.

J is TRBJ2-1 and V is TRBV5-1; weak D call: TRBD2 (5 bases). The CDR3 runs to 20 residues. The germline gives CDR1 SGHRS, CDR2 YFSETQ. Deletions cut 0 bases from V and 0 bases from J, with 22 bases between. The CDR3 sequence: CASSLARGTRAISSYNEQFF. The CDR3 region has the DNA TGCGCCAGCAGCTTGGCCCGGGGTACTAGGGCGATTAGCTCCTACAATGAGCAGTTCTTC. The variable domain in full, with the rest retrieved from reference TRBV5-1 and TRBJ2-1, is KAGVTQTPRYLIKTRGQQVTLSCSPISGHRSVSWYQQTPGQGLQFLFEYFSETQRNKGNFPGRFSGRQFSNSRSEMNVSTLELGDSALYLCASSLARGTRAISSYNEQFFGPGTRLTVL.